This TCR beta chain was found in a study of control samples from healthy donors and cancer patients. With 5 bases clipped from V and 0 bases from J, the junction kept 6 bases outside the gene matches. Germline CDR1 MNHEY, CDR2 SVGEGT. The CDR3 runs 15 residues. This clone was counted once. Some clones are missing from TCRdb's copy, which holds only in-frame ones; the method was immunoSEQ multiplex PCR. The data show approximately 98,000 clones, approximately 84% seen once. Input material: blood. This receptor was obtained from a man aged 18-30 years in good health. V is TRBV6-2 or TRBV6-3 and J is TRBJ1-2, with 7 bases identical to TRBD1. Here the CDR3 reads CASSTFGQANYGYTF. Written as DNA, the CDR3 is TGTGCCAGCAGTACCTTCGGACAGGCTAACTATGGCTACACCTTC.